Sequencing of this TCR beta chain was carried out in a study of blood T cell repertoires in COVID-19. Across the whole study: Sites in the United States, Italy and Spain provided acute and convalescent COVID-19 samples.

Generated by immunoSEQ multiplex PCR, the TCRdb table keeps only in-frame clones and is missing some. The sample yields 200,000 to 300,000 clones, roughly 84% seen once. With V trimmed by 6 bases and J by 8 bases, 8 bases remained unmatched. Germline assignment: CDR1 SQVTM and CDR2 ANQGSEA. This CDR3 comprises 13 residues. The J gene is TRBJ2-1, the V gene TRBV29-1; 9 nucleotides align to TRBD1. This sequence was found in a woman in her thirties or forties who had recovered from COVID-19. Sequenced input: peripheral blood. CDR3 protein: CSVARDRVDEQFF. The DNA of the CDR3 is TGCAGCGTGGCCCGGGACAGGGTGGATGAGCAGTTCTTC.